One and the same sample provided the 32 T cell receptor beta chains below, sequenced in a study of T cell responses to AZD1222 COVID-19 vaccine (dated by TCRdb to 2020 to 2023). Library preparation employed the immunoSEQ multiplex PCR assay. Drawn from immuneACCESS, this table holds only the in-frame rearrangements with V and J called that TCRdb kept. Clones are partly lost; checked studies trace under half to an unresolved V gene and leave the rest unexplained. The sample table contains tens of thousands of clones; only one count was recorded for more than 75% of them. The biggest ten clones account for around 20% of the sample. Interpreted using the paper, the time point label stands for: baseline before first vaccination. This specimen consisted of peripheral blood, obtained on day 0 of AZD1222 vaccination. The origin of the receptors is an adult in good health.

This clone was counted a few times. This chain joins TRBV30 and TRBJ2-5; D unclear. V was pared by 3 bases and J by 7 bases, with 9 bases between. This CDR3 comprises 11 residues. The germline CDR1 and CDR2 sequences are GTSNPN and SVGIG (reference sequence). CDR3 protein: CAWSVLRTQYF. CDR3 nucleotides: TGTGCCTGGAGCGTCCTGCGGACCCAGTACTTC.

In nucleotides, the CDR3 is TGTGCCAGCAGTTACTCGATCGATCTGGTTGCCGGGGAGCTGTTTTTT. The encoded protein is CASSYSIDLVAGELFF. The rearrangement joins TRBV6-5 to TRBJ2-2, with no clear D. Germline values: CDR1 MNHEY, CDR2 SVGAGI. Trimming cost V 0 bases and J 6 bases, with 14 bases left between them. The CDR3 loop spans 16 amino acids.

J is TRBJ2-1 and V is TRBV5-8; the match to TRBD2 covers 10 bases. With V trimmed by 5 bases and J by 10 bases, 15 bases remained unmatched. CDR3 length: 16 residues. Germline values: CDR1 SGHTS, CDR2 YDEGEE. The CDR3 loop reads CASRVGTSARRGEQFF. For the CDR3, the DNA is TGTGCCAGCAGGGTAGGGACTAGCGCCCGCCGGGGGGAGCAGTTCTTC.

The rearrangement links TRBV7-2 to TRBJ2-6, with D perhaps given as TRBD1 or TRBD2 (5 bases each). Trimming left V 1 base short and J 4 bases short, with 11 bases between. Germline V gene sequence: CDR1 SGHTA, CDR2 FQGNSA. This CDR3 spans 16 amino acids. The CDR3 bases are TGTGCCAGCAGCTTAGAGTCAGGGAGCGGGGCCAACGTCCTGACTTTC. This encodes CASSLESGSGANVLTF.

This clone has only a few counts. The rearrangement uses TRBV7-2 and TRBJ1-5; TRBD1 is a possible D gene (5 bases). CDR3 size: 13 residues. Trimming left V 2 bases short and J 5 bases short, with 7 bases between. From germline, CDR1 is SGHTA and CDR2 FQGNSA. CDR3 amino acids: CASSLQGYQPQHF. As DNA, the CDR3 is TGTGCCAGCAGCTTACAGGGTTATCAGCCCCAGCATTTT.

The V and J genes are TRBV5-4 and TRBJ1-2; tentative D call: TRBD1 (5 bases). The V end was cut by 2 bases, the J end by 2 bases, with 7 bases between. CDR3 size: 13 residues. Germline CDR1 reads SGHNT; CDR2 reads YYREEE (reference sequence). CDR3 in DNA: TGTGCCAGCAGCTTACAGGCCAACTATGGCTACACCTTC. This codes for CASSLQANYGYTF. Complete variable domain (other parts from reference TRBV5-4 and TRBJ1-2): ETGVTQSPTHLIKTRGQQVTLRCSSQSGHNTVSWYQQALGQGPQFIFQYYREEENGRGNFPPRFSGLQFPNYSSELNVNALELDDSALYLCASSLQANYGYTFGSGTRLTVV.

This chain links TRBV5-4 with TRBJ2-2, with D perhaps matching TRBD1 or TRBD2 (5 bases each). Trimming pared 10 bases from V and 1 base from J, leaving 14 bases between. Germline CDR1 is SGHNT and CDR2 is YYREEE (reference sequence). This CDR3 comprises 14 residues. As DNA, the CDR3 is TGTGCCGGCCACCCGGGGCAGAACACCGGGGAGCTGTTTTTT. It encodes CAGHPGQNTGELFF.

The CDR3 is CASSKGGIGGRWSSPLHF. DNA for the CDR3: TGTGCCAGCAGCAAAGGAGGGATAGGGGGCCGGTGGAGTTCACCCCTCCACTTT. The chain links TRBV21-1 to TRBJ1-6; TRBD1, as called in the table, went unchecked against the DNA. TRBV21-1 is listed as a pseudogene. The CDR3 spans 18 residues.

The rearrangement joins TRBV9 to TRBJ2-7; D perhaps matches TRBD1 (6 bases). V was pared by 0 bases and J by 5 bases, with 15 bases between. The CDR3 runs 15 residues. The V gene's germline CDR1 is SGDLS and CDR2 YYNGEE. CDR3 sequence: CASSVGIGQNDEQYF. The CDR3, as DNA: TGTGCCAGCAGCGTAGGAATAGGACAGAATGACGAGCAGTACTTC.

The chain joins TRBV10-1 to TRBJ2-7; 8 bases match TRBD1. Germline V gene sequence: CDR1 WNHNN, CDR2 SYGVQD (reference sequence). V lost 3 bases, J lost 7 bases, and 8 bases stayed unmatched. CDR3 length equals 14 residues. The CDR3 nucleotides are TGCGCCAGCAGTGATGGACAGGGCGTGGGTGAGCAGTACTTC. It codes for CASSDGQGVGEQYF.

This chain joins TRBV12-5 and TRBJ2-7, with 11 bases matching TRBD2. The junction had 5 bases not matched to a gene; V was cut back by 6 bases and J by 4 bases. Looked up from germline, CDR1 is LGHNT and CDR2 is FRNRAP. The CDR3 consists of 14 residues. The CDR3 DNA follows: TGTGCTAGTGGCGTAGCGGGAGGGCCATACGAGCAGTACTTC. As protein: CASGVAGGPYEQYF.

This chain connects TRBV5-5 to TRBJ2-1; D gene uncertain. This CDR3 comprises 11 residues. The V end lost 1 base, the J end lost 10 bases, and 6 bases lay between the germline ends. The germline gives CDR1 SGHKS, CDR2 YYEKEE (reference sequence). In nucleotides, the CDR3 is TGTGCCAGCAGCTTGAGAGTGGAGCAGTTCTTC. Amino acid sequence: CASSLRVEQFF.

V is TRBV11-3 and J is TRBJ2-6; D is undetermined. Per germline, CDR1 SGHNT and CDR2 YENEEA. V was pared by 5 bases and J by 0 bases, with 11 bases between. The length of the CDR3 is 16 residues. CDR3 DNA: TGTGCCAGCAGCAGCAGACACCTCTCTGGGGCCAACGTCCTGACTTTC. It specifies CASSSRHLSGANVLTF. The variable domain in full, with the rest retrieved from reference TRBV11-3 and TRBJ2-6, is EAGVVQSPRYKIIEKKQPVAFWCNPISGHNTLYWYLQNLGQGPELLIRYENEEAVDDSQLPKDRFSAERLKGVDSTLKIQPAELGDSAVYLCASSSRHLSGANVLTFGAGSRLTVL.

The V gene is TRBV3-1 (or the pseudogene TRBV3-2), the J gene TRBJ2-3, with D unclear. Germline V CDR1 and CDR2: LGHDT, YNNKEL (reference sequence). Trimming took off 1 base at V and 7 bases at J, with 9 bases between the two ends. The CDR3 runs 13 residues. The CDR3 protein is CASSQVGFHTQYF. CDR3 DNA sequence: TGTGCCAGCAGCCAAGTGGGCTTCCATACGCAGTATTTT.

Here the CDR3 DNA reads TGTGCCACCGCGGACTACGCCTTTTCGAATGAGCAGTTCTTC. This codes for CATADYAFSNEQFF. V usage is TRBV27 and J usage is TRBJ2-1, with D possibly matching TRBD2 (6 bases). Germline CDR1 reads MNHEY; CDR2 reads SMNVEV (reference sequence). Between the trimmed V and J ends, which lost 10 bases and 7 bases, there was a span of 20 bases. CDR3 size: 14 residues.

This clone was found a few times. The V gene is TRBV7-2, the J gene TRBJ2-3; 8 bases line up with TRBD2. V was clipped by 5 bases and J by 2 bases; unmatched bases: 3. Germline V gene lookup returns CDR1 SGHTA and CDR2 FQGNSA. The CDR3 length is 14 residues. In DNA, the CDR3 is TGTGCCAGCAGCCCGGGAGGGCCCACAGATACGCAGTATTTT. This codes for CASSPGGPTDTQYF.

V and J are TRBV6-5 and TRBJ2-7; TRBD1 is a possible D gene (6 bases). Germline V gene lookup returns CDR1 MNHEY and CDR2 SVGAGI. The CDR3 is made up of 13 amino acids. Trimming left V 7 bases short and J 0 bases short, with 10 bases between. This CDR3 is CASNTGSSYEQYF. The CDR3 region has the DNA TGTGCCAGCAATACAGGGTCCTCCTACGAGCAGTACTTC.

The chain recombines TRBV6-2 or TRBV6-3 with TRBJ2-2; D not resolved. CDR3 length equals 16 residues. Trimming took off 0 bases at V and 5 bases at J, with 13 bases between the two ends. Germline CDR1 and CDR2: MNHEY and SVGEGT. The CDR3 sequence is CASSYSPSKRTGELFF. The CDR3 DNA reads as TGTGCCAGCAGTTACTCTCCTAGTAAGAGGACCGGGGAGCTGTTTTTT.

V usage is TRBV27 and J usage is TRBJ2-3, with 7 positions matching TRBD1. The length of the CDR3 is 16 residues. Germline assignment: CDR1 MNHEY and CDR2 SMNVEV (reference sequence). V gave up 10 bases and J gave up 0 bases; unmatched junction bases: 13. The CDR3 sequence is CATGRRGTVSTDTQYF. DNA for the CDR3: TGTGCCACTGGCCGTAGAGGGACAGTTAGCACAGATACGCAGTATTTT.

The chain uses TRBV5-1 and TRBJ2-7, with D perhaps matching TRBD1 (6 bases). The V gene's germline CDR1 is SGHRS and CDR2 YFSETQ. Trimming took 4 bases from V and 4 from J, leaving 15 bases between them. The CDR3 sequence is 14 residues long. In DNA, the CDR3 is TGCGCCAGCAGCCAAACCACAGGGAATTACGAGCAGTACTTC. Protein sequence: CASSQTTGNYEQYF. The entire variable domain, with the rest obtained from reference TRBV5-1 and TRBJ2-7, is as follows: KAGVTQTPRYLIKTRGQQVTLSCSPISGHRSVSWYQQTPGQGLQFLFEYFSETQRNKGNFPGRFSGRQFSNSRSEMNVSTLELGDSALYLCASSQTTGNYEQYFGPGTRLTVT.

J is TRBJ2-7 and V is TRBV14; 9 nucleotides align to TRBD2. This CDR3 is built from 13 residues. From germline, CDR1 is SGHDN and CDR2 FVKESK. V lost 2 bases, J lost 7 bases, and 3 bases stayed unmatched. In nucleotides, the CDR3 is TGTGCCAGCAGCCAACTAGCGGGAAGGGAGCAGTACTTC. This translates into CASSQLAGREQYF.

This chain uses TRBV9 with TRBJ2-1; 11 nucleotides agree with TRBD2. Germline V gives CDR1 SGDLS, CDR2 YYNGEE. Trimming took 4 bases from V and 4 from J; bases not matched to a gene: 7. This CDR3 is built from 16 residues. In nucleotides, the CDR3 is TGTGCCAGCAGCCTTCGGATAGCGGGAGGGTACAATGAGCAGTTCTTC. This gives the protein CASSLRIAGGYNEQFF.

This clone was counted many times. V is TRBV12-3 or TRBV12-4 and J is TRBJ2-1; D remains ambiguous. V was clipped by 5 bases and J by 5 bases, with 10 bases between them. CDR3 length: 13 amino acids. The CDR3: CASSPMIHNEQFF. The CDR3 DNA sequence: TGTGCCAGCAGTCCCATGATCCACAATGAGCAGTTCTTC.

V gene TRBV3-1 (or the pseudogene TRBV3-2) combines with J gene TRBJ2-5, with 7 nucleotides matching TRBD2. The trim removed 0 bases at V and 4 bases at J, leaving 8 bases unmatched. Germline values: CDR1 LGHDT, CDR2 YNNKEL (reference sequence). This CDR3 region has 16 residues. The CDR3 bases are TGTGCCAGCAGCCAAGAAGGGGCGGGAGCGGTAGAGACCCAGTACTTC. Translated: CASSQEGAGAVETQYF.

The chain links TRBV6-2 or TRBV6-3 to TRBJ1-5, with 9 bases matching TRBD1. Looked up from germline, CDR1 is MNHEY and CDR2 is SVGEGT. The CDR3 extends over 16 amino acids. With 4 bases clipped from V and 5 bases from J, the junction kept 9 bases outside the gene matches. CDR3 in DNA: TGTGCCAGCAGTTGGGCCGGGACAGGGAGCGATCAGCCCCAGCATTTT. Translated: CASSWAGTGSDQPQHF.

The V and J genes are TRBV30 and TRBJ2-3, with no clear D. Trimming took off 0 bases at V and 6 bases at J, with 10 bases between the two ends. The CDR3 is 13 amino acids. Germline-derived CDR1 and CDR2 are GTSNPN and SVGIG (reference sequence). CDR3 sequence reads: CAWSVGSGDTQYF. The DNA of the CDR3 is TGTGCCTGGAGTGTGGGGTCCGGGGATACGCAGTATTTT. Together with reference TRBV30 and TRBJ2-3, the CDR3 gives the full variable domain: SQTIHQWPATLVQPVGSPLSLECTVEGTSNPNLYWYRQAAGRGLQLLFYSVGIGQISSEVPQNLSASRPQDRQFILSSKKLLLSDSGFYLCAWSVGSGDTQYFGPGTRLTVL.

The rearrangement uses TRBV7-9 and TRBJ2-2; TRBD1 might be the D (5 bases). Germline CDR1 is SEHNR and CDR2 is FQNEAQ (reference sequence). V lost 7 bases and J 1 base, leaving 16 bases between the germline ends. The CDR3 is made up of 16 amino acids. The CDR3 DNA reads TGTGCCAGCACCAGAAGGCGGCAGGGGAACACCGGGGAGCTGTTTTTT. Translating gives CASTRRRQGNTGELFF.

This chain connects TRBV3-1 (or the pseudogene TRBV3-2) to TRBJ1-5, with TRBD1 identical over 10 bases. With V trimmed by 3 bases and J by 6 bases, 2 bases remained unmatched. CDR3 length equals 14 residues. Germline V CDR1 and CDR2: LGHDT, YNNKEL (reference sequence). The CDR3 reads CASSQRDRGQPQHF. The CDR3 DNA sequence: TGTGCCAGCAGCCAGCGGGACAGGGGTCAGCCCCAGCATTTT.

The count of this clone is one. This chain links TRBV14 with TRBJ2-2; TRBD1 agrees at 7 bases. The junction had 8 bases not matched to a gene; V was cut back by 3 bases and J by 1 base. The CDR3 sequence is 17 residues long. CDR1 SGHDN and CDR2 FVKESK come from the germline V gene. CDR3 residues: CASSHLRGTLNTGELFF. CDR3 coding DNA: TGTGCCAGCAGCCACCTCAGGGGGACATTGAACACCGGGGAGCTGTTTTTT.

This sequence joins TRBV2 and TRBJ1-1; D unresolved. The germline gives CDR1 SNHLY, CDR2 FYNNEI. With 3 bases removed from V and 3 bases from J, the gap between germline ends came to 8 bases. This CDR3 has 13 amino acids. The CDR3 loop reads CASSDREDTEAFF. CDR3 DNA sequence: TGTGCCAGCAGTGACCGGGAGGACACTGAAGCTTTCTTT.

J is TRBJ1-2 and V is TRBV7-2; D is possibly TRBD1 (5 bases). With 5 bases removed from V and 8 bases from J, the gap between germline ends came to 9 bases. CDR1 and CDR2 (germline): SGHTA, FQGNSA. The length of the CDR3 is 11 residues. Written as DNA, the CDR3 is TGTGCCAGCAGCCGGGGGGACGGCTACACCTTC. This sequence encodes CASSRGDGYTF.

CDR3 loop: CASSLGLAAVEQFF. The CDR3 DNA follows: TGTGCCAGCTCACTGGGACTAGCGGCAGTTGAGCAGTTCTTC. V is TRBV18 and J is TRBJ2-1; TRBD2 matches at 11 bases. V shed 4 bases, J shed 9 bases, and the junction held 5 bases outside the gene matches. The CDR3 has 14 amino acids. Germline V gene lookup returns CDR1 KGHSH and CDR2 LQKENI.